The next 20 T cell receptor beta chains were all read from a single sample in a study of T cell clones after liver transplantation. Sequencing used immunoSEQ multiplex PCR; TCRdb keeps in-frame clones, though not all of them. The table records roughly 51,000 clones, about 67% of them present only once. This sample comprised CD4+ T cells from blood, obtained more than 52 months after liver transplant. The receptors were gathered from a human patient who received a liver transplant. Some T cells may arise from the graft donor.

The V gene is TRBV19, the J gene TRBJ2-7; possibly TRBD2 for D (7 bases). The CDR3 extends over 17 amino acids. Germline-derived CDR1 and CDR2 are LNHDA and SQIVND (reference sequence). The V end was cut by 4 bases, the J end by 0 bases, with 19 bases between. CDR3 in amino acids: CASSRGVGGRPSYEQYF. CDR3 DNA: TGTGCCAGTAGTAGGGGGGTCGGGGGGCGGCCCTCCTACGAGCAGTACTTC.

J is TRBJ1-1 and V is TRBV10-3, with D possibly TRBD1 on 5 matching bases. The germline V gene has CDR1 ENHRY and CDR2 SYGVKD. The CDR3 is 16 amino acids. Trimming took off 2 bases at V and 1 base at J, with 14 bases between the two ends. DNA of the CDR3: TGTGCCATCAGTGAGCGGGGGATGACGGGGAACACTGAAGCTTTCTTT. Translation: CAISERGMTGNTEAFF.

The chain joins TRBV5-1 to TRBJ2-2; TRBD1 matches 9 bases. The germline gives CDR1 SGHRS, CDR2 YFSETQ. V shed 3 bases and J 2 bases; nucleotides not matched to a gene: 2. The CDR3 runs 15 residues. The CDR3 bases are TGCGCCAGCAGCTCGGGACAGGGTAACACCGGGGAGCTGTTTTTT. It specifies CASSSGQGNTGELFF.

This clone appeared a single time. The chain links TRBV6-1 to TRBJ1-4; no definite D call. The CDR3 length is 13 residues. Germline assignment: CDR1 MNHNS and CDR2 SASEGT. V was clipped by 7 bases and J by 1 base, with 7 bases between them. The CDR3 region is CASKNLTNEKLFF. The CDR3, as DNA: TGTGCCAGCAAAAACCTAACTAATGAAAAACTGTTTTTT.

The chain uses TRBV10-1 and TRBJ2-3; 14 nucleotides align to TRBD2. The CDR3 length is 15 residues. Germline CDR1 is WNHNN and CDR2 is SYGVQD (reference sequence). With 6 bases clipped from V and 7 bases from J, the junction kept 6 bases outside the gene matches. CDR3 sequence: CASSETSGGANTQYF. The CDR3 region has the DNA TGCGCCAGCAGCGAGACTAGCGGGGGGGCAAATACGCAGTATTTT.

The chain links TRBV11-3 to TRBJ2-2, with D unclear. CDR3 size: 16 residues. CDR1 and CDR2 from the germline V gene are SGHNT and YENEEA. The germline V and J ends were trimmed by 1 base and 4 bases, with 13 bases remaining between them. The DNA of the CDR3 is TGTGCCAGCAGCTTAGGATGGCCGAAAAGCACCGGGGAGCTGTTTTTT. This codes for CASSLGWPKSTGELFF.

The chain links TRBV19 to TRBJ1-5; tentative D call: TRBD1 (5 bases). Germline CDR1 LNHDA, CDR2 SQIVND (reference sequence). CDR3 length: 15 residues. The germline V and J ends were trimmed by 8 bases and 6 bases, with 20 bases remaining between them. CDR3 sequence (DNA): TGTGCCAGTGCCAGGCCGGGACTATCAGGTCAGCCCCAGCATTTT. Its translation is CASARPGLSGQPQHF.

CDR3 bases: TGCACCAGCAGCCAACCCCATGGGGGCGGGGGACCTAATGAGCAGTTCTTC. It translates to CTSSQPHGGGGPNEQFF. The chain employs TRBV1 and TRBJ2-1; the DNA was not compared with TRBD2, the D call given in the table. TRBV1 is classified as a pseudogene. CDR3 length: 17 residues.

The chain links TRBV7-9 to TRBJ2-7, with a weak D call TRBD1 (6 bases). CDR3 length equals 15 residues. Germline-derived CDR1 and CDR2 are SEHNR and FQNEAQ (reference sequence). V gave up 5 bases and J gave up 6 bases, with 20 bases separating them. CDR3 nucleotide sequence: TGTGCCAGCAGCCCCACGACAGGAGAGAGGTTCGAGCAGTACTTC. The encoded protein is CASSPTTGERFEQYF.

V usage is TRBV6-1 and J usage is TRBJ2-7; weak D call: TRBD2 (6 bases). Trimming removed 1 base at V and 2 bases at J, with 12 bases between. The CDR3 length is 15 residues. Germline lookup yields CDR1 MNHNS and CDR2 SASEGT. The CDR3 sequence is CASSEVFRGTYEQYF. Written as DNA, the CDR3 is TGTGCCAGCAGTGAAGTTTTCCGGGGGACCTACGAGCAGTACTTC.

The CDR3 nucleotides read TGCGCCAGCAGCCAAGAGAAGTTTAATGTTAGCTTGAATCAGCCCCAGCATTTT. Translated: CASSQEKFNVSLNQPQHF. This chain uses TRBV4-1 with TRBJ1-5; D unresolved. Germline assignment: CDR1 MGHRA and CDR2 YSYEKL. The ends were cut back, 0 bases at V and 4 bases at J, with 19 bases in the middle. The CDR3 sequence is 18 residues long.

The chain recombines TRBV6-1 with TRBJ2-1; D is possibly TRBD1 (5 bases). Germline loops: CDR1 MNHNS, CDR2 SASEGT. The CDR3 is 16 residues long. Between the trimmed V and J ends, which lost 4 bases and 0 bases, there was a span of 13 bases. The CDR3 sequence is CASSGSDTSSYNEQFF. The CDR3 nucleotides are TGTGCCAGCAGTGGATCGGACACGAGCTCCTACAATGAGCAGTTCTTC.

The rearrangement joins TRBV6-5 to TRBJ1-1; no definite D call. The CDR3 has 12 amino acids. The germline V gene encodes CDR1 MNHEY and CDR2 SVGAGI. This chain's CDR3 is CAAEQRNTEAFF. CDR3 DNA sequence: TGTGCGGCAGAGCAGCGGAACACTGAAGCTTTCTTT.

This chain joins TRBV9 and TRBJ1-3; D gene unclear. Trimming shortened V by 0 bases and J by 1 base, and 8 bases separated the two germline ends. The CDR3 has 15 residues. Germline lookup yields CDR1 SGDLS and CDR2 YYNGEE. The CDR3 DNA reads as TGTGCCAGCAGCGTAGACGGCAGTTCTGGAAACACCATATATTTT. Its protein product is CASSVDGSSGNTIYF.

The V and J genes are TRBV7-9 and TRBJ1-2, with D perhaps TRBD1 (5 bases). Deletions cut 4 bases from V and 4 bases from J, with 13 bases between. CDR1 and CDR2 (germline): SEHNR, FQNEAQ (reference sequence). The CDR3 loop spans 14 amino acids. The CDR3 DNA reads TGTGCCAGCAGCTGGGCGCAGGGATTCTATGGCTACACCTTC. It codes for CASSWAQGFYGYTF.

This chain joins TRBV28 and TRBJ1-2, with D tentatively TRBD1 (6 bases). Germline CDR1 and CDR2: MDHEN and SYDVKM. This CDR3 has 16 residues. The V end was cut by 3 bases, the J end by 4 bases, with 18 bases between. The CDR3 DNA follows: TGTGCCAGCAGTTTCGTGAGGCGGGGGGCTATCTATGGCTACACCTTC. Residues: CASSFVRRGAIYGYTF.

This clone was counted between two and nine times. V gene TRBV7-2 combines with J gene TRBJ2-3, with TRBD1 identical over 9 bases. Germline V lookup: CDR1 SGHTA, CDR2 FQGNSA. Unmatched junction bases numbered 3, after V lost 5 bases and J lost 3 bases. This CDR3 is 14 amino acids long. CDR3 residues: CASSPGQGTDTQYF. The CDR3 DNA sequence: TGTGCCAGCAGCCCTGGACAGGGGACAGATACGCAGTATTTT.

This chain joins TRBV11-2 and TRBJ2-3; D is unclear. The CDR3 runs to 14 residues. Germline CDR1 is SGHAT and CDR2 is FQNNGV. V was trimmed by 3 bases and J by 0 bases, leaving 7 bases between them. The CDR3 DNA follows: TGTGCCAGCAGCTTTACCCAGAGCACAGATACGCAGTATTTT. Translation gives CASSFTQSTDTQYF.

The chain employs TRBV28 and TRBJ1-5; D is unresolved. Germline CDR1 and CDR2: MDHEN and SYDVKM. Between the trimmed V and J ends, which lost 7 bases and 4 bases, there was a span of 8 bases. The CDR3 runs 12 residues. The CDR3 here is CASTAVNQPQHF. Here the CDR3 DNA reads TGTGCCAGCACGGCCGTAAATCAGCCCCAGCATTTT.

This clone has just one count. The rearrangement uses TRBV7-2 and TRBJ2-1, with D unclear. This CDR3 is 13 amino acids long. CDR1 and CDR2 from the germline V gene are SGHTA and FQGNSA. V lost 2 bases, J lost 6 bases, and 8 bases lay in between. In DNA form, the CDR3 reads TGTGCCAGCAGCTTACCGTTTACCAATGAGCAGTTCTTC. Translated: CASSLPFTNEQFF.